This entry concerns a single TCR beta chain. The clone's antigen remains unknown. No much larger clone is present one base from it, and per-base qualities are unavailable. The sample originates from a study of T cells in localized non-small cell lung cancer (dated by TCRdb to 2020 to 2022). Regarding the research as a whole: Comparing tumors with uninvolved tumor-adjacent lungs, the study looked at the T cell repertoires of hundreds of patients with early-stage NSCLC. The cohort consisted of 236 treatment-naive NSCLC patients whose localized lung tumors had been resected. A mean age of around 66 years was recorded for the NSCLC patients, of whom 129 were male and about a hundred were female.

The full study reports these points: Of the top 100 tumor clones, a median of approximately 60 were detected in paired uninvolved adjacent lung; over 25 were also among that lung's top 100. Because multi-region tumor sequencing was not done, intratumor heterogeneity could not be ruled out. Longer overall survival was associated with higher blood T cell density, whereas shorter survival was associated with higher adjacent-lung clonality. Uninvolved tumor-adjacent lung showed the highest T cell clonality, higher than tumor, which suggests more focused antigenic responses in the adjacent lung. Because the study design was exploratory, TCR variables were selected using unadjusted p-values without false-discovery rate correction.

At diagnosis, tumor, uninvolved tumor-adjacent lung and peripheral blood were collected and then preserved as a mix of FFPE and fresh-frozen material. For TCR repertoire profiling, blood samples were analyzed in the form of peripheral blood mononuclear cells. The immunoSEQ Assay was used to sequence TCR beta CDR3 regions from DNA. The authors processed their data as follows. T cell density was computed as TCR beta template counts normalized to usable DNA estimated by amplifying housekeeping genes. Richness was estimated with the preseqR package, extrapolating to 400,000 templates for PBMC samples and 120,000 templates for tissue samples. Clonality was taken to be one minus Pielou's evenness. Tissue-enriched TCRs were identified by differential abundance testing using productive amino-acid clonotypes, minimum total count 5 and alpha 0.1. The Jaccard Index and the Morisita Overlap Index were used to measure how much the repertoires overlapped between compartments. GLIPH clustered TCR beta CDR3s with public tetramer-defined viral CDR3s; viral motifs required at least three viral sequences plus V-gene enrichment. TCRdb mirrors the immuneACCESS table, restricted to in-frame sequences. Some clones are absent from its copies; in checked studies, under half trace to an unresolved V gene, and the reason for the others is unknown. The V and J calls and clone size come from that table; D and trimming were worked out from the DNA. The sample table shows 23,000 or so clones, and roughly 86% are seen once. Jointly, the top ten make up about 5.3% of the sample.

The germline V gene provides CDR1 SNHLY and CDR2 FYNNEI. Germline trimming amounts to 0 bases on V and 7 bases on J, with 4 as the count of junction bases outside the gene matches. The CDR3 goes from the cysteine to the phenylalanine over 14 residues. The read is trimmed to its CDR3 DNA, 42 bases read in frame from base 1. The source of this sequence is a male donor aged 60 or over with stage II squamous cell lung carcinoma. This chain joins TRBV2 to TRBJ1-2, and 8 bases in between align with TRBD1. The sample in question was peripheral blood, obtained before any cancer treatment. The CDR3 reads as follows: CASSEAGQDIGYTF. The DNA is as follows: TGTGCCAGCAGTGAAGCGGGACAGGACATTGGCTACACCTTC.